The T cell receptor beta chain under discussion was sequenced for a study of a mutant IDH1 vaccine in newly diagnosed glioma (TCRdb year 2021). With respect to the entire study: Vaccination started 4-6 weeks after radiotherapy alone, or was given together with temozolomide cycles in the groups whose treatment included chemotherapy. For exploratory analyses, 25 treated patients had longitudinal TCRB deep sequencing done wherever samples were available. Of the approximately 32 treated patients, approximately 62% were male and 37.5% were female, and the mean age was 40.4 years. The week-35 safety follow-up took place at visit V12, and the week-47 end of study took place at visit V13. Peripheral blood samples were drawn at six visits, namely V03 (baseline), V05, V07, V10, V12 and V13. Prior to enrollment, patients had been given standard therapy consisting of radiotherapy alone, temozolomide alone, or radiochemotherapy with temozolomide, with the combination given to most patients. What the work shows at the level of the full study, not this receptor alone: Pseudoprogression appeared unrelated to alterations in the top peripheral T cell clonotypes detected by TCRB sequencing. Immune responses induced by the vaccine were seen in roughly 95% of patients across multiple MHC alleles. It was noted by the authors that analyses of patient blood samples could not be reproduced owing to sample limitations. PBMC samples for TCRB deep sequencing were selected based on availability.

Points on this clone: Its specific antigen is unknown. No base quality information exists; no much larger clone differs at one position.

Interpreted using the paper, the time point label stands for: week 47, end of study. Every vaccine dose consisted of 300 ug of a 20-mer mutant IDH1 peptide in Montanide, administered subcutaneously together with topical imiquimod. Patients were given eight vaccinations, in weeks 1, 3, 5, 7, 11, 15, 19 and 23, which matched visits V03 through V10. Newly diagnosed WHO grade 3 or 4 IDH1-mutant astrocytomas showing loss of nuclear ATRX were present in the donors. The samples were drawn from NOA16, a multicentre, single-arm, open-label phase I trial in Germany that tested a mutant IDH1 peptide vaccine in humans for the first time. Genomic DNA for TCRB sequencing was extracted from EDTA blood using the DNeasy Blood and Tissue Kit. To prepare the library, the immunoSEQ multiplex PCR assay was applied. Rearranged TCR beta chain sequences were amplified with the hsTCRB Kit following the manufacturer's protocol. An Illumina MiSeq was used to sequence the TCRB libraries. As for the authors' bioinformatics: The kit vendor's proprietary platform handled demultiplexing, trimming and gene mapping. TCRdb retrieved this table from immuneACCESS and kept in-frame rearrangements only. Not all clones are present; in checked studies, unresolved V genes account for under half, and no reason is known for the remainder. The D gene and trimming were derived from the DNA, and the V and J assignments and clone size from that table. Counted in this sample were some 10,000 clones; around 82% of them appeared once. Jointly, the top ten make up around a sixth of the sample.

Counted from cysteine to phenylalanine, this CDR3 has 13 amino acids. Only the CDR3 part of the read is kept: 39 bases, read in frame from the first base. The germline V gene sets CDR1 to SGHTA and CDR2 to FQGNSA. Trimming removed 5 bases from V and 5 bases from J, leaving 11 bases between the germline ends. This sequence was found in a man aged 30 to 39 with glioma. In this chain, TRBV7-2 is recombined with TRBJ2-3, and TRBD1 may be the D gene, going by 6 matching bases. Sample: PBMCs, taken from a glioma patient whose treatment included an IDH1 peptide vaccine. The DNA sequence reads TGTGCCAGCAGCCCAGGGGTAGGAGATACGCAGTATTTT. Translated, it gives CASSPGVGDTQYF.